The 13 T cell receptor beta chains in this list originate from one sample, sequenced in a study of T cells in Graves' hyperthyroidism and ophthalmopathy. RNA transcripts served as the template for amplifying TCR beta CDR3 regions. First-round RT-PCR with HTBI primers amplified the TCR CDR3 region. TCRdb re-called the multiplex PCR reads with MiXCR, one entry per CDR3 protein. The sample gives 300,000 to 350,000 distinct CDR3 sequences, 16% of which show up once; around 34% is in the top ten. The sequenced sample was blood. The receptors were gathered from a young man with Graves' hyperthyroidism.

This clonotype was picked up many times. The chain joins TRBV28 to TRBJ2-7; D is possibly TRBD2 (6 bases). CDR3 length equals 15 residues. V was pared by 0 bases and J by 0 bases, with 9 bases between. Germline lookup yields CDR1 MDHEN and CDR2 SYDVKM. CDR3 in DNA: TGTGCCAGCAGTTTATGGGGGGGAAGCTCCTACGAGCAGTACTTC. Its translation is CASSLWGGSSYEQYF.

This clonotype was counted between two and nine times. The rearrangement uses TRBV20-1 and TRBJ2-2; 12 bases align to TRBD2. V lost 1 base and J lost 5; bases outside the gene matches: 8. Looked up from germline, CDR1 is DFQATT and CDR2 is SNEGSKA (reference sequence). The CDR3 runs 17 residues. The DNA of the CDR3 is TGCAGTGCTAGAGTCCCTGTGGGGACTAGCGGGACCGGGGAGCTGTTTTTT. It encodes CSARVPVGTSGTGELFF.

About this clonotype: A much larger clonotype is one base distant, so this may be a read error. The V gene is TRBV12-3 or TRBV12-4, the J gene TRBJ2-1, with a weak D call TRBD2 (5 bases). The length of the CDR3 is 13 residues. The CDR3 nucleotides read TGTCCCAGCAGATCTTTCGGGGACAATGAGCAGTTCTTC. Translation: CPSRSFGDNEQFF.

The V and J genes are TRBV11-2 and TRBJ2-2; D is perhaps TRBD1 or TRBD2 (6 bases each). The CDR3 sequence is 16 residues long. V was trimmed by 8 bases and J by 4 bases, leaving 20 bases between them. From germline, CDR1 is SGHAT and CDR2 FQNNGV. In DNA form, the CDR3 reads TGTGCCAGCTCACCCCCAGGGGCGCGGGGCACCGGGGAGCTGTTTTTT. Encoded protein: CASSPPGARGTGELFF.

This clonotype was seen repeatedly, ten times or more. As DNA, the CDR3 is TGTGCCAGCAGCTTTACTGGGGCCAACGTCCTGACTTTC. Its translation: CASSFTGANVLTF. The rearrangement joins TRBV7-6 to TRBJ2-6; D gene unclear. The length of the CDR3 is 13 residues. Germline CDR1 and CDR2: SGHVS and FNYEAQ. V was pared by 3 bases and J by 2 bases, with 2 bases between.

This clonotype was detected ten times or more. The chain is built from TRBV28 and TRBJ2-7; D may be TRBD1 or TRBD2 (6 bases each). From germline, CDR1 is MDHEN and CDR2 SYDVKM. Trimming pared 7 bases from V and 3 bases from J, leaving 13 bases between. The CDR3 contains 13 residues. As DNA, the CDR3 is TGTGCCAGCACAGCCGGAGGGGGCTACGAGCAGTACTTC. As protein: CASTAGGGYEQYF.

This clonotype was observed at least ten times. The V call is TRBV20-1, the J call TRBJ2-3; TRBD1 might be the D (7 bases). The CDR3 loop spans 20 amino acids. Trimming shortened V by 2 bases and J by 0 bases, and 27 bases separated the two germline ends. Germline loops: CDR1 DFQATT, CDR2 SNEGSKA (reference sequence). CDR3 in amino acids: CSARPTQGGTVGSSTDTQYF. The CDR3 DNA reads TGCAGTGCTAGACCCACGCAGGGGGGAACTGTCGGGTCTAGCACAGATACGCAGTATTTT.

This clonotype has ten or more counts. The rearrangement uses TRBV6-1 and TRBJ1-6; D remains ambiguous. Germline CDR1 and CDR2: MNHNS and SASEGT. The V end was cut by 0 bases, the J end by 8 bases, with 8 bases between. The CDR3 loop spans 14 amino acids. This CDR3 is CASSEAHRDSPLHF. DNA for the CDR3: TGTGCCAGCAGTGAAGCGCATAGAGATTCACCCCTCCACTTT.

The chain employs TRBV9 and TRBJ1-3; 9 positions agree with TRBD1. In germline, CDR1 is SGDLS, CDR2 YYNGEE. This CDR3 has 17 residues. The junction had 4 bases not matched to a gene; V was cut back by 0 bases and J by 0 bases. The CDR3 DNA reads as TGTGCCAGCAGCGTAGGGGACAGGGCCTTCTCTGGAAACACCATATATTTT. Translation: CASSVGDRAFSGNTIYF.

In its sample, this clonotype was seen once. The chain uses TRBV10-3 and TRBJ2-1; tentatively, D is TRBD2 (6 bases). The CDR3 is 13 residues long. Germline values: CDR1 ENHRY, CDR2 SYGVKD. Trimming stripped 6 bases from V and 5 bases from J, with 11 bases between. This CDR3 is CAISGGGNNEQFF. Written as DNA, the CDR3 is TGTGCCATCAGCGGTGGGGGGAACAATGAGCAGTTCTTC.

In its sample, this clonotype was seen many times. The chain links TRBV27 to TRBJ1-5; a weak D match, TRBD1 (5 bases). Germline V CDR1 and CDR2: MNHEY, SMNVEV (reference sequence). This CDR3 has 13 amino acids. Between the trimmed V and J ends, which lost 3 bases and 9 bases, there was a span of 12 bases. DNA for the CDR3: TGTGCCAGCAGTTTGCTAGACAGCGGGCCCCAGCATTTT. It specifies CASSLLDSGPQHF.

This clonotype has just a few counts. The genes are TRBV28 and TRBJ2-2, with D possibly TRBD2 on 7 matching bases. Germline V gives CDR1 MDHEN, CDR2 SYDVKM. Trimming stripped 3 bases from V and 6 bases from J, with 14 bases between. The CDR3 totals 15 residues. The CDR3 here is CASSFGGRTPGELFF. The CDR3 nucleotides read TGTGCCAGCAGTTTCGGGGGGCGCACTCCCGGGGAGCTGTTTTTT.

This clonotype was picked up a small number of times. The chain combines TRBV7-9 with TRBJ2-7, with D tentatively TRBD2 (6 bases). The germline CDR1 and CDR2 sequences are SEHNR and FQNEAQ (reference sequence). Trimming cost V 4 bases and J 0 bases, with 13 bases left between them. This CDR3 region has 15 residues. Here the CDR3 DNA reads TGTGCCAGCAGCTCGCGGGACTTAGTCTCCTACGAGCAGTACTTC. Translation gives CASSSRDLVSYEQYF.